These 27 T cell receptor beta chains were sequenced from one sample in a study of brain T cells in children with intractable seizures. Clones were sequenced by immunoSEQ multiplex PCR, and TCRdb holds only the in-frame ones, with some missing. The sample carries some 41,000 clones, about 93% recorded once. The material was peripheral blood, obtained at surgery. The receptor source for this set is a girl aged 2-15 years with tuberous sclerosis and intractable seizures.

The chain joins TRBV2 to TRBJ1-5; TRBD1 matches at 7 bases. J gave up 2 bases and V 6 bases, and 4 bases lay outside the gene matches. Germline V lookup: CDR1 SNHLY, CDR2 FYNNEI. This CDR3 contains 14 residues. CDR3 nucleotides: TGTGCCAGCAGCAGGGGGGGAGGCAATCAGCCCCAGCATTTT. As protein: CASSRGGGNQPQHF.

This chain uses TRBV4-2 with TRBJ2-2; D gene ambiguous. The CDR3 is 16 residues long. Germline CDR1 LGHNA, CDR2 YNFKEQ. Trimming removed 0 bases at V and 1 base at J, with 9 bases between. This CDR3 is CASSQEVSWNTGELFF. CDR3 nucleotide sequence: TGTGCCAGCAGCCAAGAAGTGTCCTGGAACACCGGGGAGCTGTTTTTT.

V is TRBV9 and J is TRBJ2-5; perhaps TRBD1 as D (5 bases). Trimming left V 3 bases short and J 1 base short, with 25 bases between. The length of the CDR3 is 19 residues. Germline CDR1 and CDR2: SGDLS and YYNGEE. CDR3 residues: CASSDSINGAATFQETQYF. CDR3 sequence (DNA): TGTGCCAGCAGCGATTCCATAAATGGGGCAGCCACCTTCCAAGAGACCCAGTACTTC.

This clone was seen more than once but under ten times. The chain employs TRBV30 and TRBJ2-7; tentative D call: TRBD1 (6 bases). V shed 2 bases and J shed 3 bases, with 11 bases lying between them. The germline V gene has CDR1 GTSNPN and CDR2 SVGIG (reference sequence). The length of the CDR3 is 13 residues. CDR3 sequence: CAWSLGGIYEQYF. The CDR3 DNA reads as TGTGCCTGGAGTCTAGGGGGAATCTACGAGCAGTACTTC.

The chain carries TRBV7-8 and TRBJ1-5; a weak D match, TRBD1 (6 bases). There are 12 residues in the CDR3. From germline, CDR1 is SGHVS and CDR2 FQNEAQ. Trimming removed 5 bases at V and 6 bases at J, with 8 bases between. The CDR3 protein is CASSLQGQPQHF. DNA for the CDR3: TGTGCCAGCAGCCTACAGGGTCAGCCCCAGCATTTT.

The genes are TRBV24-1 and TRBJ1-5; D is unresolved. Germline-derived CDR1 and CDR2 are KGHDR and SFDVKD. CDR3 size: 16 residues. Trimming shortened V by 0 bases and J by 4 bases, and 12 bases separated the two germline ends. The CDR3 DNA reads as TGTGCCACCAGTGATTTGAGACACAGCCATAATCAGCCCCAGCATTTT. As protein: CATSDLRHSHNQPQHF.

This clone came up once. The chain uses TRBV3-1 (or the pseudogene TRBV3-2) and TRBJ1-5; no clear D gene. With 4 bases removed from V and 4 bases from J, the gap between germline ends came to 5 bases. Germline assignment: CDR1 LGHDT and CDR2 YNNKEL (reference sequence). The CDR3 covers 12 residues. The CDR3 reads CASSLLNQPQHF. The CDR3 nucleotides read TGTGCCAGCAGCCTTCTTAATCAGCCCCAGCATTTT.

The table lists this clone with a few counts. The CDR3 DNA reads TGTGCCAGCAGTGAGCAGGGTGCCAATTCACCCCTCCACTTT. It translates to CASSEQGANSPLHF. The gene calls are TRBV2 and TRBJ1-6; possible D gene TRBD1, 5 bases. CDR3 size: 14 residues. Germline values: CDR1 SNHLY, CDR2 FYNNEI. Trimming left V 3 bases short and J 7 bases short, with 10 bases between. Supplemented by reference TRBV2 and TRBJ1-6, the full variable domain reads EPEVTQTPSHQVTQMGQEVILRCVPISNHLYFYWYRQILGQKVEFLVSFYNNEISEKSEIFDDQFSVERPDGSNFTLKIRSTKLEDSAMYFCASSEQGANSPLHFGNGTRLTVT.

V and J are TRBV19 and TRBJ2-7, with 8 positions matching TRBD1. The CDR3 loop spans 14 amino acids. Germline V gene sequence: CDR1 LNHDA, CDR2 SQIVND (reference sequence). V was pared by 6 bases and J by 3 bases, with 7 bases of the junction left unmatched. CDR3 region: CASSPTGVGYEQYF. The CDR3 DNA is TGTGCCAGTAGCCCGACAGGGGTGGGCTACGAGCAGTACTTC.

The chain combines TRBV20-1 with TRBJ1-1, with D hard to call. Looked up from germline, CDR1 is DFQATT and CDR2 is SNEGSKA (reference sequence). This CDR3 contains 11 residues. Trimming took 7 bases from V and 3 from J, leaving 9 bases between them. The CDR3 DNA reads as TGCAGTGGGCGGCAGGACACTGAAGCTTTCTTT. The encoded protein is CSGRQDTEAFF.

The chain joins TRBV18 to TRBJ2-5; D is unresolved. Trimming removed 0 bases at V and 2 bases at J, with 16 bases between. Germline CDR1 and CDR2: KGHSH and LQKENI. The CDR3 consists of 17 residues. The chain's CDR3 is CASSPPGNRQIQETQYF. The DNA of the CDR3 is TGTGCCAGCTCACCACCTGGGAACCGACAAATTCAAGAGACCCAGTACTTC.

CDR3 sequence: CATSDSTWQEPGANVLTF. Written as DNA, the CDR3 is TGTGCCACCAGTGATAGTACGTGGCAGGAACCTGGGGCCAACGTCCTGACTTTC. The chain links TRBV24-1 to TRBJ2-6; unclear D gene. The CDR3 covers 18 residues. With 3 bases removed from V and 2 bases from J, the gap between germline ends came to 16 bases. Germline V gene lookup returns CDR1 KGHDR and CDR2 SFDVKD.

The rearrangement joins TRBV6-1 to TRBJ1-2; TRBD1 aligns across 8 bases. The CDR3 totals 16 residues. Looked up from germline, CDR1 is MNHNS and CDR2 is SASEGT. Trimming removed 2 bases from V and 3 bases from J; junction bases left unmatched: 8. The CDR3, as DNA: TGTGCCAGCAGTGAACCCACCCCGACAGGGGACTATGGCTACACCTTC. The encoded protein is CASSEPTPTGDYGYTF.

CDR3 nucleotides: TGTGCCAGCAGTTTATCGGTCTCGGGTAGGCCTGAAGCTTTCTTT. This encodes CASSLSVSGRPEAFF. The chain joins TRBV28 to TRBJ1-1; D gene unclear. V was trimmed by 1 base and J by 6 bases, leaving 15 bases between them. Germline CDR1 reads MDHEN; CDR2 reads SYDVKM. The CDR3 has 15 residues. Drawing the rest from reference TRBV28 and TRBJ1-1, the complete variable domain is DVKVTQSSRYLVKRTGEKVFLECVQDMDHENMFWYRQDPGLGLRLIYFSYDVKMKEKGDIPEGYSVSREKKERFSLILESASTNQTSMYLCASSLSVSGRPEAFFGQGTRLTVV.

The chain employs TRBV5-1 and TRBJ2-1, with D hard to call. The V gene lost 0 bases and the J gene lost 8 bases, with 15 bases spanning the gap. The CDR3 contains 15 residues. Germline V gives CDR1 SGHRS, CDR2 YFSETQ. The CDR3 nucleotides are TGCGCCAGCAGCTTGGGTGGCAGTTTGGCCCATGAGCAGTTCTTC. Protein sequence: CASSLGGSLAHEQFF.

The rearrangement uses TRBV5-1 and TRBJ2-3; D not certain. The CDR3 loop spans 12 amino acids. Trimming left V 0 bases short and J 3 bases short, with 2 bases between. CDR1 and CDR2 (germline): SGHRS, YFSETQ. The CDR3 coding sequence is TGCGCCAGCAGCTTGGTAACAGATACGCAGTATTTT. It is translated as CASSLVTDTQYF.

This chain links TRBV29-1 with TRBJ1-3, with a tentative D call TRBD1 (5 bases). CDR1 is SQVTM and CDR2 is ANQGSEA in the germline V gene. This CDR3 region has 14 residues. The germline V and J ends were trimmed by 4 bases and 2 bases, with 12 bases remaining between them. The CDR3 DNA reads as TGCAGCGTTGTCTTATGGGGGGCTGGAAACACCATATATTTT. It specifies CSVVLWGAGNTIYF.

This rearrangement joins TRBV6-6 to TRBJ1-1; D is unresolved. Trimming left V 6 bases short and J 4 bases short, with 9 bases between. Germline loops: CDR1 MNHNY, CDR2 SVGAGI (reference sequence). CDR3 length: 12 amino acids. This chain's CDR3 is CASSLDGTEAFF. CDR3 nucleotide sequence: TGTGCCAGCAGCTTGGATGGCACTGAAGCTTTCTTT.

As concerns this clone: At the DNA level, this CDR3 is encoded by other sequences in the same sample as well. J is TRBJ2-3 and V is TRBV30; no definite D call. With 0 bases removed from V and 6 bases from J, the gap between germline ends came to 4 bases. Germline V gene sequence: CDR1 GTSNPN, CDR2 SVGIG (reference sequence). The CDR3 extends over 11 amino acids. The CDR3 region is CAWSVGDTQYF. CDR3 nucleotides: TGTGCCTGGAGTGTGGGGGATACGCAGTATTTT.

The V gene is TRBV6-1, the J gene TRBJ1-4; 7 bases are shared with TRBD1. Germline V gene sequence: CDR1 MNHNS, CDR2 SASEGT. V was clipped by 0 bases and J by 7 bases; unmatched bases: 8. CDR3 length: 16 amino acids. The CDR3 protein is CASSEASNRGREKLFF. The CDR3, as DNA: TGTGCCAGCAGTGAAGCGTCAAACAGGGGTCGTGAAAAACTGTTTTTT.

This sequence joins TRBV24-1 and TRBJ2-1; a possible D gene is TRBD1 (5 bases). V lost 4 bases to trimming and J lost 0 bases, with 9 bases between them. The CDR3 has 15 residues. The germline V gene has CDR1 KGHDR and CDR2 SFDVKD. This chain's CDR3 is CATSELRDSYNEQFF. DNA of the CDR3: TGTGCCACCAGTGAGCTCAGGGACTCCTACAATGAGCAGTTCTTC.

V gene TRBV24-1 combines with J gene TRBJ2-3; D remains ambiguous. Looked up from germline, CDR1 is KGHDR and CDR2 is SFDVKD. V gave up 3 bases and J gave up 7 bases, with 16 bases separating them. This CDR3 spans 15 amino acids. The CDR3 loop is CATSDGAPLRNTQYF. In nucleotides, the CDR3 is TGTGCCACCAGTGATGGTGCCCCCTTGAGAAATACGCAGTATTTT.

As concerns this clone: Other DNA sequences within the sample encode an identical CDR3. The rearrangement links TRBV2 to TRBJ1-1, with unresolved D. The CDR3 has 13 amino acids. The germline CDR1 and CDR2 sequences are SNHLY and FYNNEI. The V end was cut by 0 bases, the J end by 1 base, with 3 bases between. In nucleotides, the CDR3 is TGTGCCAGCAGTGAAGCGAGGAACACTGAAGCTTTCTTT. Protein sequence: CASSEARNTEAFF.

The chain links TRBV6-5 to TRBJ2-5; D remains unclear. Germline values: CDR1 MNHEY, CDR2 SVGAGI. This CDR3 spans 14 amino acids. Trimming stripped 5 bases from V and 4 bases from J, with 14 bases between. The CDR3 DNA reads as TGTGCCAGCAGTCGACGGAATAAAGGAGAGACCCAGTACTTC. Encoded protein: CASSRRNKGETQYF.

V and J are TRBV5-1 and TRBJ2-5; D is perhaps TRBD2 (5 bases). The CDR3 loop spans 12 amino acids. Looked up from germline, CDR1 is SGHRS and CDR2 is YFSETQ. V was cut by 0 bases and J by 5 bases, with 5 bases left in between. The CDR3 protein is CASSLGRETQYF. The CDR3 DNA reads TGCGCCAGCAGCTTGGGGAGGGAGACCCAGTACTTC.

J is TRBJ1-4 and V is TRBV7-9; D perhaps matches TRBD1 (5 bases). This CDR3 has 15 residues. Per the germline V gene, CDR1 is SEHNR and CDR2 is FQNEAQ (reference sequence). The germline V and J ends were trimmed by 5 bases and 4 bases, with 14 bases remaining between them. This CDR3 is CASSVTGTYNEKLFF. The DNA for the CDR3 is TGTGCCAGCAGCGTAACCGGGACCTATAATGAAAAACTGTTTTTT. The whole variable domain, remainder taken from reference TRBV7-9 and TRBJ1-4, is DTGVSQNPRHKITKRGQNVTFRCDPISEHNRLYWYRQTLGQGPEFLTYFQNEAQLEKSRLLSDRFSAERPKGSFSTLEIQRTEQGDSAMYLCASSVTGTYNEKLFFGSGTQLSVL.

V and J are TRBV6-4 and TRBJ1-1; D is unclear. The germline CDR1 and CDR2 sequences are MRHNA and SNTAGT. The CDR3 runs to 13 residues. V gave up 6 bases and J gave up 2 bases, with 10 bases separating them. In DNA, the CDR3 is TGTGCCAGCAGGGATCAGTTAAACACTGAAGCTTTCTTT. Protein sequence: CASRDQLNTEAFF.